This TCR beta chain is from a study of T cell changes during pregnancy in multiple sclerosis. Per germline, CDR1 GTSNPN and CDR2 SVGIG (reference sequence). The CDR3 is 12 amino acids. Trimming stripped 4 bases from V and 6 bases from J, with 13 bases between. TCRdb's copy holds only in-frame clones and misses some; the assay was immunoSEQ multiplex PCR. The sample yields about 36,000 clones, roughly 90% seen once. The source material was CD8+ T cells from peripheral blood mononuclear cells, sampled in the third trimester of pregnancy. This TCR was sampled from a female donor with multiple sclerosis, enrolled in a pregnancy study. This chain connects TRBV30 to TRBJ2-7; weak D call: TRBD1 (5 bases). CDR3 bases: TGTGCCTGGAAGGGGATGCGGCTCGAGCAGTACTTC. Translation gives CAWKGMRLEQYF.